This T cell receptor beta chain was observed in a study of OX40 agonist ivuxolimab in advanced cancers. The wider study: Earlier treatment with anti-PD-1, anti-PD-L1 or anti-CTLA-4 was permitted, and over 35% had received some. Findings of the study overall: Relative to CD4+ cells, CD8+ T cells on average had more expanded clones.

Generated by immunoSEQ multiplex PCR, the TCRdb table keeps only in-frame clones and is missing some. Of some 72,000 clones listed, about 90% are singletons. With 1 base clipped from V and 8 bases from J, the junction kept 7 bases outside the gene matches. Germline CDR1 and CDR2: SGHRS and YFSETQ. This CDR3 spans 14 amino acids. A note on this clone: Antigen unknown.

This chain connects TRBV5-1 to TRBJ1-2, with 8 bases matching TRBD1. The sample in question was CD4+ or CD8+ T cells sorted from blood, obtained in a trial of the OX40 agonist ivuxolimab. This receptor was obtained from an adult with an advanced solid tumor such as melanoma, head and neck, liver or kidney cancer. The CDR3 region has the DNA TGCGCCAGCAGCTTGTCGGCAGGGGGCATAGGCTACACCTTC. Protein sequence: CASSLSAGGIGYTF.